This TCR beta chain was sequenced in a study of T cell repertoires in cytomegalovirus infection. Across the whole study: Both CMV infection and a matching HLA type were indicated by public TCR beta signatures. Study findings and constraints: CMV-specific TCR beta clonotypes restricted by HLA-C were the ones dominating the ex vivo response.

TCRdb recomputed calls from the reads with MiXCR, one row per CDR3 protein. In the table there are roughly 990,000 distinct CDR3 sequences, around 30% of which are singletons. The V gene's germline CDR1 is SGHVS and CDR2 FNYEAQ. V was cut by 5 bases and J by 2 bases, with 15 bases left in between. The CDR3 has 15 residues. There are many counts of this clonotype. Its antigen is unknown. The chain has TRBV7-6 and TRBJ1-1, with D maybe TRBD1 (6 bases). This receptor was obtained from a human donor in good health (CMV status not recorded). Some clones in this sample may be carry-over from other donors' samples. The specimen was cultured CD8+ T cells from PBMCs, collected from culture after CMV antigen stimulation. As DNA, the CDR3 is TGTGCCAGCAGCGTGGGGGGCCTCACTAACACTGAAGCTTTCTTT. Protein: CASSVGGLTNTEAFF.